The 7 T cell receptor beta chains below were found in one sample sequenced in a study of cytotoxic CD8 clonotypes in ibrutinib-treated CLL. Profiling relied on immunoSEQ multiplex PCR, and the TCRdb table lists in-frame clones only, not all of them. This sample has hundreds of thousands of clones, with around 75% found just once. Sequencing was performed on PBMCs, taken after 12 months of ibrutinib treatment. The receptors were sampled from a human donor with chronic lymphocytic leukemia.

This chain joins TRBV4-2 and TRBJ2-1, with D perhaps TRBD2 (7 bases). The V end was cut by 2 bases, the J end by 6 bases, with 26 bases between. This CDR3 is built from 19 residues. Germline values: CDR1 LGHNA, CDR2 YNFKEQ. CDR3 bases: TGTGCCAGCAGCCAACTCCCGGGACTACGAGTAGGGGGGGGCAATGAGCAGTTCTTC. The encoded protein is CASSQLPGLRVGGGNEQFF.

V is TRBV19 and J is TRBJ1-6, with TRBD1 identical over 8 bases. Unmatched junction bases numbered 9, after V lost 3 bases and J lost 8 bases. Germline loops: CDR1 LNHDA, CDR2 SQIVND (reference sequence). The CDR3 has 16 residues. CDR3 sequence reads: CASSIQLGQDYSPLHF. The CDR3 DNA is TGTGCCAGTAGTATCCAGTTGGGACAGGACTATTCACCCCTCCACTTT. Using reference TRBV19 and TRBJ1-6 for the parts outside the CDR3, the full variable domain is DGGITQSPKYLFRKEGQNVTLSCEQNLNHDAMYWYRQDPGQGLRLIYYSQIVNDFQKGDIAEGYSVSREKKESFPLTVTSAQKNPTAFYLCASSIQLGQDYSPLHFGNGTRLTVT.

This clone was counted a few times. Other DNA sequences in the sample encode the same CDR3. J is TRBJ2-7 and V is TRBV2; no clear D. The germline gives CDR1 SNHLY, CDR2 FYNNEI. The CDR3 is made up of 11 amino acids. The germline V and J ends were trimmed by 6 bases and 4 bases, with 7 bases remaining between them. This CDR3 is CASRTSYEQYF. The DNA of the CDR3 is TGTGCCAGCAGGACCTCATACGAGCAGTACTTC.

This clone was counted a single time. In DNA, the CDR3 is TGTGCCTGGAGTACGGGCGCGGAACTGTTTTTT. Its protein product is CAWSTGAELFF. The V gene is TRBV30, the J gene TRBJ1-4; unclear D gene. The V gene lost 2 bases and the J gene lost 12 bases, with 10 bases spanning the gap. Germline CDR1 and CDR2: GTSNPN and SVGIG (reference sequence). The CDR3 has 11 residues.

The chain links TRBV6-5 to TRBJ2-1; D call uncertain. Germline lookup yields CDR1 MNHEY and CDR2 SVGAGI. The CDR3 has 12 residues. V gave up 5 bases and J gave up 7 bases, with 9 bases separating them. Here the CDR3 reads CASSASWNEQFF. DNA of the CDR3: TGTGCCAGCAGTGCTTCTTGGAATGAGCAGTTCTTC.

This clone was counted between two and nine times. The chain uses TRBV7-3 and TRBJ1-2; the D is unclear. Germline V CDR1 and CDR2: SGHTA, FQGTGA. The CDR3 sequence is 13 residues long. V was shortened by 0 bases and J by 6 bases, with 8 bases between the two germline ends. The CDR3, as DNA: TGTGCCAGCAGCTTAACGAGACGGGATGGCTACACCTTC. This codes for CASSLTRRDGYTF. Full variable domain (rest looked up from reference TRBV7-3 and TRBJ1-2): GAGVSQTPSNKVTEKGKYVELRCDPISGHTALYWYRQSLGQGPEFLIYFQGTGAADDSGLPNDRFFAVRPEGSVSTLKIQRTERGDSAVYLCASSLTRRDGYTFGSGTRLTVV.

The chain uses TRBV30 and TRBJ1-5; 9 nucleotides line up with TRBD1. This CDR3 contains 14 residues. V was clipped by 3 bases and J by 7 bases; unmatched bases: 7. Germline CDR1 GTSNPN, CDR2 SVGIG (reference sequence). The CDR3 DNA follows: TGTGCCTGGAGCCGGGGACAGGGTGCCCAGCCCCAGCATTTT. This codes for CAWSRGQGAQPQHF. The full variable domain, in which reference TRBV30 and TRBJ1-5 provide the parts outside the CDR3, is SQTIHQWPATLVQPVGSPLSLECTVEGTSNPNLYWYRQAAGRGLQLLFYSVGIGQISSEVPQNLSASRPQDRQFILSSKKLLLSDSGFYLCAWSRGQGAQPQHFGDGTRLSIL.